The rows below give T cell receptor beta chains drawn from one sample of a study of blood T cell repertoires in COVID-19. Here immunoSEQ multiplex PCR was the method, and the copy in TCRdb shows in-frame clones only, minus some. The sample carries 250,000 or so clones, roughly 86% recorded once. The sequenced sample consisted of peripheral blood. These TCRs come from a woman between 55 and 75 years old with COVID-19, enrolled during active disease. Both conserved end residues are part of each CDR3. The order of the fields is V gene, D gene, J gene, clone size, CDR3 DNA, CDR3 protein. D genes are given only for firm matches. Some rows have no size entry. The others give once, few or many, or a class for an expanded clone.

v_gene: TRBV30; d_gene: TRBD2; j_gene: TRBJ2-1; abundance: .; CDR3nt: TGTGCCTGGAGTGTTCGGGGACTAGCGGGGGACAATGAGCAGTTCTTC; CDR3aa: CAWSVRGLAGDNEQFF
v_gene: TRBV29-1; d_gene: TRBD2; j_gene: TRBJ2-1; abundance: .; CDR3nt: TGCAGCGCCTCGACTAGCGGGAGCCCTGAGCAGTTCTTC; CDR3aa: CSASTSGSPEQFF
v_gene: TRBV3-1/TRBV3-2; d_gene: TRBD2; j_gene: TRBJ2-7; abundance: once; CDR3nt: TGTGCCAGCAGCCCTATAGCGGGAGTCGCCTACGAGCAGTACTTC; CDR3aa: CASSPIAGVAYEQYF
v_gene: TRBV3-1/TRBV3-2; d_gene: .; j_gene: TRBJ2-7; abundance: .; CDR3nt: TGTGCCAGCAGCCAAGCCGCCCAGGGATCCCACGAGCAGTACTTC; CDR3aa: CASSQAAQGSHEQYF
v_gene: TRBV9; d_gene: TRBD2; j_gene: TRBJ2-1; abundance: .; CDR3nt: TGTGCCAGCAGCGTCCGACTAGCGGGAGTGGAGAATGAGCAGTTCTTC; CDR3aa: CASSVRLAGVENEQFF
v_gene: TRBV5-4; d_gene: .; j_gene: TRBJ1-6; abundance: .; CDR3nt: TGTGCCAGCAGCTTGGACCAGGGGAATTCACCCCTCCACTTT; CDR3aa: CASSLDQGNSPLHF
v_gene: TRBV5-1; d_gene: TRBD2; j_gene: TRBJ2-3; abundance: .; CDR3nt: TGCGCCAGCAGCTTTAGCGGGAGCATCCCAGATACGCAGTATTTT; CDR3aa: CASSFSGSIPDTQYF
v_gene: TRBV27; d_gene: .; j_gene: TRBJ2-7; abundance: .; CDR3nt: TGTGCCAGCAGCCTCCTCGGGGAGCAGTACTTC; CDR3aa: CASSLLGEQYF
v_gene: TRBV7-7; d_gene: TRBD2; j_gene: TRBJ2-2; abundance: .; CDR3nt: TGTGCCAGCAGCCCCGGACTAGCGGTGAACACCGGGGAGCTGTTTTTT; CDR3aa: CASSPGLAVNTGELFF
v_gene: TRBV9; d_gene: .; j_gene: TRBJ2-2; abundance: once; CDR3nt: TGTGCCAGCCGTAGCGAATCGGTGACCGGGGAGCTGTTTTTT; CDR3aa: CASRSESVTGELFF
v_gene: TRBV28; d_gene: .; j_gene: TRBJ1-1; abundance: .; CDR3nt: TGTGCCGCCCGAAGGCAGGGTGTTACTGAAGCTTTCTTT; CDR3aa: CAARRQGVTEAFF
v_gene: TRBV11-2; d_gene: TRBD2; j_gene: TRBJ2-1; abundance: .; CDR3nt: TGTGCCAGCAGCTTTCGGTCAGCGGGAAAATCCTACAATGAGCAGTTCTTC; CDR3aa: CASSFRSAGKSYNEQFF
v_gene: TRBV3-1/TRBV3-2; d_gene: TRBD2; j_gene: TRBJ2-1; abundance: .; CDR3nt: TGTGCCAGCAGCCAAGCAGGAGGACTAGCGGGAGGCAATGAGCAGTTCTTC; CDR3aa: CASSQAGGLAGGNEQFF
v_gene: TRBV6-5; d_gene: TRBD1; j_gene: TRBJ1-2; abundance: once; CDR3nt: TGTGCCAGCAGTTCTGGACAGGAGGCTTCCTATGGCTACACCTTC; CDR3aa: CASSSGQEASYGYTF
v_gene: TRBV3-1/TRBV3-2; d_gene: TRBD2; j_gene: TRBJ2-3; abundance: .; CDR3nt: TGTGCCAGCAGCCAGCCTAGCGGGAGGGTAGGGGATACGCAGTATTTT; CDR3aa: CASSQPSGRVGDTQYF
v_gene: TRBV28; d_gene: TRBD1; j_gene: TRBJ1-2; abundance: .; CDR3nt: TGTGCCAGCAGACCAAACAGGGGGCGGAACTATGGCTACACCTTC; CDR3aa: CASRPNRGRNYGYTF
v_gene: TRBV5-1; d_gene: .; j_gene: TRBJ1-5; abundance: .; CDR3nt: TGCGCCAGCAGCTTGGGAGGGTCAAGGGATCAGCCCCAGCATTTT; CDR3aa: CASSLGGSRDQPQHF
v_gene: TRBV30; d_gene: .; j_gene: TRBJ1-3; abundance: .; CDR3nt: TGTGCCTGGAGTGTCCGGAGCTCTGGAAACACCATATATTTT; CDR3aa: CAWSVRSSGNTIYF
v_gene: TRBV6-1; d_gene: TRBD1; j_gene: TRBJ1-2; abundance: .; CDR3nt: TGTGCCAGCAGTGAAAAGACAGGGGTTGGCTACACCTTC; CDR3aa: CASSEKTGVGYTF
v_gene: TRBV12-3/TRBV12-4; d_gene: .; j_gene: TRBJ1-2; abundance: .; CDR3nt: TGTGCCAGCAGTCCCCGCGGAAACTATGGCTACACCTTC; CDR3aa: CASSPRGNYGYTF
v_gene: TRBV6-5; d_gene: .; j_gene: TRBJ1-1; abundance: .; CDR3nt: TGTGCCAGCAGTAGACCGGGACACTACACTGAAGCTTTCTTT; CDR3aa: CASSRPGHYTEAFF
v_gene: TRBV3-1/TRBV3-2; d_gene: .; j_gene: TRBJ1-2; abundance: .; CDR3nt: TGTGCCAGCAGCCCCGGGACAAACGCTGGCTACACCTTC; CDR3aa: CASSPGTNAGYTF
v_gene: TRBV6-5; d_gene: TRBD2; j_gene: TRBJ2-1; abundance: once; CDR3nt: TGTGCCAGCACCACCGGGACTAGCGGGAGTCTTGAGCAGTTCTTC; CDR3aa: CASTTGTSGSLEQFF
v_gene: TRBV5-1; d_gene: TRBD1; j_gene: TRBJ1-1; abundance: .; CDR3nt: TGCGCCAGCAGCTCGCTGACAGGGCAGAACACTGAAGCTTTCTTT; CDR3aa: CASSSLTGQNTEAFF
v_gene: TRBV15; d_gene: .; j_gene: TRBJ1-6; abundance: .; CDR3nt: TGTGCCACCAGCAGAGATCCCAGGGTCCCTTCACCCCTCCACTTT; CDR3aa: CATSRDPRVPSPLHF
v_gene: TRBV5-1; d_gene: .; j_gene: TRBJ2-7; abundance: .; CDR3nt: TGCGCCAGCAGCTTGGTGGCGGGAACATCCGAGCAGTACTTC; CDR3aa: CASSLVAGTSEQYF
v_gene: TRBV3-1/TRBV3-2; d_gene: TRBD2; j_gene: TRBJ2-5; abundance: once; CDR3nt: TGTGCCAGCGGTTCAGGGACTAGCGGGAGAAAGAAGACCCAGTACTTC; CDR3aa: CASGSGTSGRKKTQYF
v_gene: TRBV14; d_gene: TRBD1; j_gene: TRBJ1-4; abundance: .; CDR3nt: TGTGCCAGCAGCCAAGTTCGGACAGGGGGAAATGAAAAACTGTTTTTT; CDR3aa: CASSQVRTGGNEKLFF
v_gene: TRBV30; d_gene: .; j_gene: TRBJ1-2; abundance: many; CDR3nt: TGTGCCTGGAGTGACAGTTCCATCTATGGCTACACCTTC; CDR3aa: CAWSDSSIYGYTF
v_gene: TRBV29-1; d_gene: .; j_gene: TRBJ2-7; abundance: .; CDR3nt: TGCAGCGTTGAAGGTTTGTCAGGGGTTAGATACGAGCAGTACTTC; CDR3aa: CSVEGLSGVRYEQYF
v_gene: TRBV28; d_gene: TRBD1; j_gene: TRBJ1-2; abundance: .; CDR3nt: TGTGCCAGCAGTTTAGAGGGGGCGACCTATGGCTACACCTTC; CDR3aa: CASSLEGATYGYTF
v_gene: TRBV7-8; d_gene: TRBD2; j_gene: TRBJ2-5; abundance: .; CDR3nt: TGTGCCAGCAGCTTAGTCTTGCCTAGCGGACTCCAAGAGACCCAGTACTTC; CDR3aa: CASSLVLPSGLQETQYF
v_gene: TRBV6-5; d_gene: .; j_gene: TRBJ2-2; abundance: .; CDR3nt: TGTGCCAGCAGTTTTAGCGGCGGGGAGCTGTTTTTT; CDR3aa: CASSFSGGELFF
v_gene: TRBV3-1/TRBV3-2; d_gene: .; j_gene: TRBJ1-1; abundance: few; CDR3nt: TGTGCCAGCAGCCAAGTGAAGGGGTCTGAAGCTTTCTTT; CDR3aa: CASSQVKGSEAFF
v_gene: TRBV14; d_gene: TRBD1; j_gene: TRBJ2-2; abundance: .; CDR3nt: TGTGCCAGCAGCCCTCGGACAGGGCGGGCGAACACCGGGGAGCTGTTTTTT; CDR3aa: CASSPRTGRANTGELFF
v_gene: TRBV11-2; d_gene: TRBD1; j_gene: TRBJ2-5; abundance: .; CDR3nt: TGTGCCAGCAGCGCCCCTGGACAGGGGGTGGAGGAGACCCAGTACTTC; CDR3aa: CASSAPGQGVEETQYF
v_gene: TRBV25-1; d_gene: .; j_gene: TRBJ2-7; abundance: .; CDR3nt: TGTGCCAGCAGTGAATGGAGGGCCGCTCCCGCCGGGGAGCAGTACTTC; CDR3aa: CASSEWRAAPAGEQYF
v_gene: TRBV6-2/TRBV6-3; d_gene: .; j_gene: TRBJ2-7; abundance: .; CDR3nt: TGTGCCAGCAGTAGAGGGGGATACGAGCAGTACTTC; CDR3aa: CASSRGGYEQYF
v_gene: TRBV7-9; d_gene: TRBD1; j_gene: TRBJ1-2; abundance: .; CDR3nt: TGTGCCAGCAGTTACAGGGGAACTAACTATGGCTACACCTTC; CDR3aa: CASSYRGTNYGYTF
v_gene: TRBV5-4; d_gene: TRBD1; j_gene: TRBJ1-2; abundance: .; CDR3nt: TGTGCCAGCAGCAGCGGACAGGGGGTCTATGGCTACACCTTC; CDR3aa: CASSSGQGVYGYTF
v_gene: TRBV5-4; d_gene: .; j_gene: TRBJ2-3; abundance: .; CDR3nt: TGTGCCAGCAGCCGCCCAGGGGACGGAGGCACAGATACGCAGTATTTT; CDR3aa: CASSRPGDGGTDTQYF
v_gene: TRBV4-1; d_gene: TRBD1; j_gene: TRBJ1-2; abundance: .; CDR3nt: TGCGCCAGCAGCCAAGAACGGACAGGGCCGGTCTATGGCTACACCTTC; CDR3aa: CASSQERTGPVYGYTF
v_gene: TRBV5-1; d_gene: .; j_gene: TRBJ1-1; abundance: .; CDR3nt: TGCGCCAGCAGCTCCGCCCGGGGGGCGGCTGAAGCTTTCTTT; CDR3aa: CASSSARGAAEAFF
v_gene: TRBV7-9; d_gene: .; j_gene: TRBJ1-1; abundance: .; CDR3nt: TGTGCCAGCAGCTTACTGACATCGGACGGGTCCGGAGGGGCTTTCTTT; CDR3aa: CASSLLTSDGSGGAFF
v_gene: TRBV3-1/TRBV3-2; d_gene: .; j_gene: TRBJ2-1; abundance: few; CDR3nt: TGTGCCAGCAGCCAACAACAACGCGGGACCGGGGGGCAGTTCTTC; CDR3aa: CASSQQQRGTGGQFF